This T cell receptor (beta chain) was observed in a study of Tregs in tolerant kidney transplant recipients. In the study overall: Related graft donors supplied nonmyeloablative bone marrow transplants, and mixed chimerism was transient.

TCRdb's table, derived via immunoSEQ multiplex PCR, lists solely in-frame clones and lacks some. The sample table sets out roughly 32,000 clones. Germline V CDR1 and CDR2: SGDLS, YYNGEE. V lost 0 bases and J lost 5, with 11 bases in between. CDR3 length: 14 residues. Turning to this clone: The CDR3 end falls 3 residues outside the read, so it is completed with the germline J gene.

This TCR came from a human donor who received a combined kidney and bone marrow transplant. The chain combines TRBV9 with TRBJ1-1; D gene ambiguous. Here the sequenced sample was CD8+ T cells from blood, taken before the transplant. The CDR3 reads CASSVEAGYTEAFF. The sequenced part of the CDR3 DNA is TGTGCCAGCAGCGTAGAAGCAGGATATACTGAA.